The entry that follows covers one T cell receptor beta chain sequence. These data originate in a study of CD8 T cells in Susac syndrome. V lost 3 bases to trimming and J lost 2 bases, with 13 bases between them. The CDR3 consists of 15 residues. RNA was extracted with the RNeasy kit, and a quantity of about 0.45 to 1 ug was reverse transcribed using random hexamers. TCRdb ran MiXCR on the immunoSEQ multiplex PCR reads and lists one entry per CDR3 protein. The data hold 150,000 to 200,000 distinct CDR3 sequences, with about 96% observed a single time. V gene TRBV23-1 combines with J gene TRBJ1-1; D ambiguous. TRBV23-1 qualifies as an ORF whose function is uncertain. This receptor was identified in a human donor with Susac syndrome. Sequenced input: CD4+ T cells from PBMCs. This chain's CDR3 is CASSHWGQKNTEAFF. The DNA of the CDR3 is TGCGCCAGCAGTCATTGGGGTCAAAAAAACACTGAAGCTTTCTTT.